The next 18 T cell receptor beta chains were all read from a single sample in a study of quantifying T cell responses using KT2 cells. Study overall: TCR alpha and beta constant-region primers primed reverse transcription of RNA.

An oligo carrying a UMI was ligated to the cDNA 3' end. First-round PCR used 3 to 4 cycles and beta primers RC1.1 and RC1.2 covering TRBC1 and TRBC2. Via MiXCR, TCRdb re-called the UMI-ligation and nested PCR reads, giving one row per CDR3 protein. The table has 40,000 to 50,000 distinct CDR3 sequences, about a sixth seen once; the top ten hold 40% to 45%. The sample comprised PBMCs spiked with cells of the T cell clone KT2. Source of these receptors: a human donor.

The J gene is TRBJ1-4, the V gene TRBV3-1; D call uncertain. The CDR3 runs to 13 residues. Trimming removed 11 bases from V and 8 bases from J, with 18 bases in between. Germline V gives CDR1 LGHDT, CDR2 YNNKEL (reference sequence). The CDR3 DNA reads TGTGCCTCGAGTCTTGGCGAGCGGGAAAAACTGTTTTTT. Amino acids: CASSLGEREKLFF.

This clonotype has only a few counts. The genes are TRBV5-1 and TRBJ2-1; 10 bases are shared with TRBD2. The CDR3 extends over 15 amino acids. Germline-derived CDR1 and CDR2 are SGHRS and YFSETQ. V shed 5 bases and J 8 bases; nucleotides not matched to a gene: 10. The CDR3 nucleotides read TGCGCCAGCAGGGGAAGCGGGAGGGCATCCGATGAGCAGTTCTTC. Its protein is CASRGSGRASDEQFF.

In its sample, this clonotype was seen many times. This chain joins TRBV11-2 and TRBJ2-1; TRBD1 matches 7 bases. The CDR3 has 17 residues. Trimming removed 4 bases from V and 0 bases from J; junction bases left unmatched: 9. Germline assignment: CDR1 SGHAT and CDR2 FQNNGV. The CDR3 DNA reads TGTGCCAGCAGCTCCCCCCTCGGACAGGCCTCCTACAATGAGCAGTTCTTC. Translation: CASSSPLGQASYNEQFF.

The sample holds a few counts of this clonotype. V gene TRBV29-1 combines with J gene TRBJ2-3; D gene uncertain. V shed 4 bases and J shed 1 base, with 9 bases lying between them. The CDR3 length is 13 residues. Germline CDR1 SQVTM, CDR2 ANQGSEA. As DNA, the CDR3 is TGCAGCGTTGCCATAGGAGGCACAGATACGCAGTATTTT. It yields the protein CSVAIGGTDTQYF.

This chain uses TRBV30 with TRBJ2-3; 11 nucleotides align to TRBD2. This CDR3 spans 17 amino acids. J was trimmed by 2 bases and V by 0 bases; bases with no gene match: 7. CDR1 and CDR2 (germline): GTSNPN, SVGIG (reference sequence). In DNA form, the CDR3 reads TGTGCCTGGAGTGTACCGGGACTAGCGGACTTCACAGATACGCAGTATTTT. Its protein is CAWSVPGLADFTDTQYF.

CDR3 sequence reads: CASSPRINEKLFF. The CDR3 DNA reads TGTGCCAGCAGTCCCCGGATAAATGAAAAACTGTTTTTT. The chain carries TRBV6-6 and TRBJ1-4; D gene uncertain. In germline, CDR1 is MNHNY, CDR2 SVGAGI (reference sequence). The CDR3 contains 13 residues. The V end lost 5 bases, the J end lost 5 bases, and 9 bases lay between the germline ends.

The chain couples TRBV7-2 to TRBJ2-5, with D possibly TRBD2 on 6 matching bases. CDR1 and CDR2 (germline): SGHTA, FQGNSA. Trimming removed 4 bases from V and 2 bases from J, with 8 bases in between. The CDR3 is 13 amino acids. CDR3 DNA: TGTGCCAGCAGCTGGGGACTTCAAGAGACCCAGTACTTC. This codes for CASSWGLQETQYF.

The chain joins TRBV5-1 to TRBJ2-5, with 7 nucleotides matching TRBD1. With V trimmed by 4 bases and J by 0 bases, 6 bases remained unmatched. Germline values: CDR1 SGHRS, CDR2 YFSETQ. The CDR3 runs 15 residues. The CDR3 here is CASSRYDRDQETQYF. In DNA, the CDR3 is TGCGCCAGCAGCAGATACGACAGGGACCAAGAGACCCAGTACTTC.

This clonotype was seen more than once but under ten times. The chain uses TRBV24-1 and TRBJ2-3, with D perhaps given as TRBD1 or TRBD2 (5 bases each). Germline CDR1 reads KGHDR; CDR2 reads SFDVKD. The CDR3 runs 16 residues. V lost 4 bases, J lost 2 bases, and 15 bases lay in between. CDR3 in amino acids: CATSDPSRGATDTQYF. As DNA, the CDR3 is TGTGCCACCAGTGACCCCTCTAGAGGGGCCACAGATACGCAGTATTTT.

V is TRBV20-1 and J is TRBJ2-2; D remains unclear. Germline V lookup: CDR1 DFQATT, CDR2 SNEGSKA (reference sequence). The CDR3 spans 17 residues. V gave up 0 bases and J gave up 0 bases, with 14 bases separating them. The chain's CDR3 is CSARDQSVSSNTGELFF. The DNA for the CDR3 is TGCAGTGCTAGAGATCAAAGTGTCAGCTCGAACACCGGGGAGCTGTTTTTT.

This chain uses TRBV11-2 with TRBJ1-4, with D maybe TRBD1 (6 bases). This CDR3 has 19 residues. Germline lookup yields CDR1 SGHAT and CDR2 FQNNGV. Trimming took 4 bases from V and 8 from J, leaving 29 bases between them. The CDR3 spells CASSSPEIGRGGSREKLFF. CDR3 DNA: TGTGCCAGCAGCTCCCCGGAGATCGGCCGGGGGGGCTCTCGGGAAAAACTGTTTTTT.

The DNA of the CDR3 is TGTGCCAGCAGGCCCGAGTACCCCTATAATTCACCCCTCCACTTT. Translated, it gives CASRPEYPYNSPLHF. This chain links TRBV2 with TRBJ1-6; no reliable D call. CDR1 is SNHLY and CDR2 is FYNNEI in the germline V gene. V shed 6 bases and J shed 2 bases, with 11 bases lying between them. The CDR3 consists of 15 residues.

This clonotype came up many times. Here the CDR3 DNA reads TGTGCCAGCAGGGATACCGTCGGGGCTGGTTCACCCCTCCACTTT. It specifies CASRDTVGAGSPLHF. The V and J genes are TRBV12-3 or TRBV12-4 and TRBJ1-6, with D tentatively TRBD1 (5 bases). Trimming left V 6 bases short and J 9 bases short, with 18 bases between. This CDR3 comprises 15 residues.

The chain recombines TRBV6-5 with TRBJ1-1; the D gene is possibly TRBD1 (6 bases). Germline V gives CDR1 MNHEY, CDR2 SVGAGI. V was shortened by 2 bases and J by 2 bases, with 9 bases between the two germline ends. The CDR3 has 14 amino acids. CDR3 sequence: CASSYPGANTEAFF. CDR3 DNA sequence: TGTGCCAGCAGTTACCCGGGGGCTAACACTGAAGCTTTCTTT.

The rearrangement joins TRBV7-2 to TRBJ2-3, with a tentative D call TRBD2 (7 bases). V was pared by 5 bases and J by 4 bases, with 16 bases between. This CDR3 has 15 amino acids. Looked up from germline, CDR1 is SGHTA and CDR2 is FQGNSA. CDR3 in DNA: TGTGCCAGCAGCCCTGTGGGGGGGGGGCCAGATACGCAGTATTTT. This sequence encodes CASSPVGGGPDTQYF. Complete variable domain (other parts from reference TRBV7-2 and TRBJ2-3): GAGVSQSPSNKVTEKGKDVELRCDPISGHTALYWYRQSLGQGLEFLIYFQGNSAPDKSGLPSDRFSAERTGGSVSTLTIQRTQQEDSAVYLCASSPVGGGPDTQYFGPGTRLTVL.

The genes are TRBV5-6 and TRBJ2-5; 7 bases align to TRBD2. Germline CDR1 reads SGHDT; CDR2 reads YYEEEE. The CDR3 sequence is 14 residues long. Trimming took 2 bases from V and 3 from J; bases not matched to a gene: 4. The CDR3 loop reads CASSFRGLEETQYF. Here the CDR3 DNA reads TGTGCCAGCAGCTTTCGCGGACTAGAAGAGACCCAGTACTTC.

This clonotype was seen more than once but under ten times. The rearrangement uses TRBV27 and TRBJ1-2; maybe TRBD1 (5 bases). Germline V gives CDR1 MNHEY, CDR2 SMNVEV (reference sequence). The CDR3 contains 16 residues. V was clipped by 10 bases and J by 0 bases, with 21 bases between them. The CDR3 DNA reads TGTGCCACCTCCCGGGGGGGGGACGGCCCTAACTATGGCTACACCTTC. It translates to CATSRGGDGPNYGYTF.

This rearrangement joins TRBV5-1 to TRBJ2-5; the match to TRBD1 covers 8 bases. With 4 bases clipped from V and 4 bases from J, the junction kept 6 bases outside the gene matches. This CDR3 has 14 amino acids. Germline V gene lookup returns CDR1 SGHRS and CDR2 YFSETQ. CDR3 nucleotide sequence: TGCGCCAGCAGCGTACCAGGGGGCGGAGAGACCCAGTACTTC. It encodes CASSVPGGGETQYF.